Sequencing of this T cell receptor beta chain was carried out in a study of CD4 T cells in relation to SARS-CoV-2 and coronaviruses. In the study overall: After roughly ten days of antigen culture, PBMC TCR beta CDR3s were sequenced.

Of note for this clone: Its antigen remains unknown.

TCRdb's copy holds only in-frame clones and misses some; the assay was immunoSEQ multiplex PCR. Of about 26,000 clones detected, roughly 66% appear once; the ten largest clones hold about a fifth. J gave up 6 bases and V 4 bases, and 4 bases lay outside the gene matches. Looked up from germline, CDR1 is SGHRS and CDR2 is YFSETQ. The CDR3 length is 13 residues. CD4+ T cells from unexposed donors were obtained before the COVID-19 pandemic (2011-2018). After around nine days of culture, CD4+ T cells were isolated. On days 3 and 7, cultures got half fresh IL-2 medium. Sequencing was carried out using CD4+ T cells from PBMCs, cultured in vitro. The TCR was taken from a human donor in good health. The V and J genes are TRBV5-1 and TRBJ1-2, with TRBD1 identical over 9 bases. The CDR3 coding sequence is TGCGCCAGCAGCCGGACAGGGGAAGATGGCTACACCTTC. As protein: CASSRTGEDGYTF.